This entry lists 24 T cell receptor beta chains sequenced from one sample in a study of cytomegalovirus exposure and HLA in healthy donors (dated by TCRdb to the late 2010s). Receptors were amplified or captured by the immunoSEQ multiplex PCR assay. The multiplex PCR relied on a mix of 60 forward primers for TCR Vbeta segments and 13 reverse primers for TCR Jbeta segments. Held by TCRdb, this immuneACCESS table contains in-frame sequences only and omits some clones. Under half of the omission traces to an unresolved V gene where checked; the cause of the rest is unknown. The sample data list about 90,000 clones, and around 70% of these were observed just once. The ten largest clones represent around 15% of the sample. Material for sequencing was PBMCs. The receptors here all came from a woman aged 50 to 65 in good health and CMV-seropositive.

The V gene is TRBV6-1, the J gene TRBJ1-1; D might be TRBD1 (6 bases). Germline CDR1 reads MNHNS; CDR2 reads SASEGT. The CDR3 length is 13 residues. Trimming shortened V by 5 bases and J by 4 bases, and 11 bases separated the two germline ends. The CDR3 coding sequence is TGTGCCAGCAGTTTTACAGGGAGCACTGAAGCTTTCTTT. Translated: CASSFTGSTEAFF.

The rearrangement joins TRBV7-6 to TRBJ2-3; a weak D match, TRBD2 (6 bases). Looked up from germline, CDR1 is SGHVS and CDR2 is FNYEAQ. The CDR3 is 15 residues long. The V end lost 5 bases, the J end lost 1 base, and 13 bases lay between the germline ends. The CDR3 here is CASSPTSLRTDTQYF. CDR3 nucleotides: TGTGCCAGCAGCCCTACTAGCTTGCGCACAGATACGCAGTATTTT.

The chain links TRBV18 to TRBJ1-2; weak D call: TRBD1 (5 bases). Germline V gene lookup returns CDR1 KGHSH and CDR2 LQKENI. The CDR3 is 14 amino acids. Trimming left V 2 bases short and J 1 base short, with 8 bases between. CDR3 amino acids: CASSPSGYNYGYTF. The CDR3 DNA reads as TGTGCCAGCTCACCATCAGGGTATAACTATGGCTACACCTTC.

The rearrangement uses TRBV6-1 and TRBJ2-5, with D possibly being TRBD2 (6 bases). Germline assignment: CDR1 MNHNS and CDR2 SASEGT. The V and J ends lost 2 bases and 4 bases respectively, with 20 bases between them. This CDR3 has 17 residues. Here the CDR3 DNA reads TGTGCCAGCAGTGAATTTTTCTCCGGGGGAGGTCGAGAGACCCAGTACTTC. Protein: CASSEFFSGGGRETQYF.

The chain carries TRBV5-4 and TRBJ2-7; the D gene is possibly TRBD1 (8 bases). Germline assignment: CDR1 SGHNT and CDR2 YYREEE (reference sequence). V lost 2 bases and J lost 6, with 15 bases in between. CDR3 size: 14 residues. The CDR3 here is CASSLQGGRREQYF. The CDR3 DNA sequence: TGTGCCAGCAGCTTACAGGGGGGGAGGCGCGAGCAGTACTTC.

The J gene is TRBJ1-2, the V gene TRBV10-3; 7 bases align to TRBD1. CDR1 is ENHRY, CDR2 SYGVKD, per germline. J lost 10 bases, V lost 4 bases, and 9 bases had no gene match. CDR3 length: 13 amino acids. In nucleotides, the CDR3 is TGTGCCATCAGTGCCCTCCACGACAGGGACTACACCTTC. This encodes CAISALHDRDYTF.

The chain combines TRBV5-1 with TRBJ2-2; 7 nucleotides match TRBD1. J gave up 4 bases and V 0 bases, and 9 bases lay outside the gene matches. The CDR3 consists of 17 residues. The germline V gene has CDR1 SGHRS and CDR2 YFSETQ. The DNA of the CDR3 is TGCGCCAGCAGCTTGGGTTACAGGGGTTCAGTCACCGGGGAGCTGTTTTTT. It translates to CASSLGYRGSVTGELFF. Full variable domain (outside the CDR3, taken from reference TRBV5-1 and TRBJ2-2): KAGVTQTPRYLIKTRGQQVTLSCSPISGHRSVSWYQQTPGQGLQFLFEYFSETQRNKGNFPGRFSGRQFSNSRSEMNVSTLELGDSALYLCASSLGYRGSVTGELFFGEGSRLTVL.

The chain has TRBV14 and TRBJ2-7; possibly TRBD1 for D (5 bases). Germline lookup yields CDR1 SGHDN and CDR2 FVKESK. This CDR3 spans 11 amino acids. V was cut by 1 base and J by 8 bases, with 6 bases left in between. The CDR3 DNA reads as TGTGCCAGCAGCCAAGGGGGCAAGCAGTACTTC. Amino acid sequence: CASSQGGKQYF.

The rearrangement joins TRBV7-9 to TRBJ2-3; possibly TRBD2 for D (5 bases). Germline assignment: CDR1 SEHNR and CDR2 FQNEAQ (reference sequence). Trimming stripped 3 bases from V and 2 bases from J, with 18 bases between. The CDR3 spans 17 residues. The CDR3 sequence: CASSFGSGGAITDTQYF. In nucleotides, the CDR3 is TGTGCCAGCAGCTTCGGCAGCGGCGGAGCGATCACAGATACGCAGTATTTT.

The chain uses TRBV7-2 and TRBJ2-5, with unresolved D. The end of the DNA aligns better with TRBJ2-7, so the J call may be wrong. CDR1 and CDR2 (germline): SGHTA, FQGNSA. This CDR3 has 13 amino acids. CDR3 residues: CASSLIGAYEQYF. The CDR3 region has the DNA TGTGCCAGCAGCTTAATCGGAGCCTACGAGCAGTACTTC.

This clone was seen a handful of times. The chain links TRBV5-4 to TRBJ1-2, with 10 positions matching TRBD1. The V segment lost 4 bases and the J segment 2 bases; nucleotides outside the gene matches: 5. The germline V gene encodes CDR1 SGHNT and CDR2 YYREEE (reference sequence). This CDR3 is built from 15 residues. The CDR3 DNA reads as TGTGCCAGCAGCCATAGGACAGGGGGAAACTATGGCTACACCTTC. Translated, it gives CASSHRTGGNYGYTF.

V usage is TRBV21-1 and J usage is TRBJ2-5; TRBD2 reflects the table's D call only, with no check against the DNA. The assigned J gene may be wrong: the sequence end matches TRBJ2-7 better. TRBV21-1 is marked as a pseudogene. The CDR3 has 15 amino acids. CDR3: CASRLAVLVYYEQYF. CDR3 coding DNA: TGTGCCAGCAGACTAGCAGTACTAGTGTACTACGAGCAGTACTTC.

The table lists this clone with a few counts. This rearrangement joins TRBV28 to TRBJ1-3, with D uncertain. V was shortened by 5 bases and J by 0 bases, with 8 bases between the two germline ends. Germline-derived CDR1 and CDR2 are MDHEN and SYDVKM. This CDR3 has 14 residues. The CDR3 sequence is CASSLVSSGNTIYF. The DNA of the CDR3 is TGTGCCAGCAGTCTCGTGAGCTCTGGAAACACCATATATTTT. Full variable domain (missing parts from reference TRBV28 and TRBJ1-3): DVKVTQSSRYLVKRTGEKVFLECVQDMDHENMFWYRQDPGLGLRLIYFSYDVKMKEKGDIPEGYSVSREKKERFSLILESASTNQTSMYLCASSLVSSGNTIYFGEGSWLTVV.

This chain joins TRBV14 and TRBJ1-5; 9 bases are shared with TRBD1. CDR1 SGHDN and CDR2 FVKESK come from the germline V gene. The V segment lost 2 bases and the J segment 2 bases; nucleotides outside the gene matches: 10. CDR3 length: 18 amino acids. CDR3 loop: CASSQRDREHRGNQPQHF. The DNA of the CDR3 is TGTGCCAGCAGCCAAAGGGACAGGGAGCATAGGGGCAATCAGCCCCAGCATTTT.

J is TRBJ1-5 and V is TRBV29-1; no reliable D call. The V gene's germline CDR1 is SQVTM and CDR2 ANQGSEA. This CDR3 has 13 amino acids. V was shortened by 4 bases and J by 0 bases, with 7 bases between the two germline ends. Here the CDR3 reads CSVVNNSNQPQHF. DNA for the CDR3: TGCAGCGTTGTTAATAATAGCAATCAGCCCCAGCATTTT.

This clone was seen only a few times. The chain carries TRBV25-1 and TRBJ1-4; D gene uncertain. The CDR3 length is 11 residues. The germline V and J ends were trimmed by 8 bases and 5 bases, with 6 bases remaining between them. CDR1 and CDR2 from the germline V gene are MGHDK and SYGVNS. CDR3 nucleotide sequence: TGTGCCAGCGGCATGAATGAAAAACTGTTTTTT. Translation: CASGMNEKLFF.

The CDR3 loop reads CASSQAWTAHYGYTF. CDR3 sequence (DNA): TGTGCCAGCAGCCAAGCCTGGACAGCCCACTATGGCTACACCTTC. This chain uses TRBV16 with TRBJ1-2; a weak D match, TRBD1 (6 bases). The germline V gene has CDR1 KGHSY and CDR2 FQNENV. This CDR3 has 15 residues. The V end was cut by 2 bases, the J end by 3 bases, with 13 bases between.

CDR3 amino acids: CASSTRQGSGEGYTF. CDR3 DNA: TGCGCCAGCAGCACACGACAGGGGTCGGGAGAGGGCTACACCTTC. The chain uses TRBV5-1 and TRBJ1-2; 8 nucleotides agree with TRBD1. Germline trimming cut 4 bases from V and 8 bases from J; bases unmatched to any gene: 13. This CDR3 contains 15 residues. Germline V lookup: CDR1 SGHRS, CDR2 YFSETQ.

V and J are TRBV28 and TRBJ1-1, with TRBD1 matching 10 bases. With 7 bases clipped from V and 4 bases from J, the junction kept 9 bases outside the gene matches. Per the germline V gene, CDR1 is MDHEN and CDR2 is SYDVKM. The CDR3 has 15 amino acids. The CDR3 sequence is CASIYPGQGSTEAFF. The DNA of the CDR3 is TGTGCCAGCATCTATCCGGGACAGGGGAGCACTGAAGCTTTCTTT.

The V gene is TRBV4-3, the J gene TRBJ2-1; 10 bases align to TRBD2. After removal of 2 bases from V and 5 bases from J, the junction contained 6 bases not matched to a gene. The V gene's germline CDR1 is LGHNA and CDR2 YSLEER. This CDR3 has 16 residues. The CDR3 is CASSQRLAGANNEQFF. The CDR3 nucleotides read TGCGCCAGCAGCCAACGTCTAGCGGGAGCGAACAATGAGCAGTTCTTC.

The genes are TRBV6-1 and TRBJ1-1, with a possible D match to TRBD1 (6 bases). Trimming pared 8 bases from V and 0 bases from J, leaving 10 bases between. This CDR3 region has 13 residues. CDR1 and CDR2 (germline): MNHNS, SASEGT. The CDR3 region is CASVSGVNTEAFF. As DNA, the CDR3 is TGTGCCAGCGTTTCAGGGGTGAACACTGAAGCTTTCTTT.

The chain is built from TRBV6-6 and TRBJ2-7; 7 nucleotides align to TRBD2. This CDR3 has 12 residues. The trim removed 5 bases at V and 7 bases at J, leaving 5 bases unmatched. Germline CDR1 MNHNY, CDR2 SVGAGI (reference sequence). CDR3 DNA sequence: TGTGCCAGCAGTGAGGGAGCGGGGGAGCAGTACTTC. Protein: CASSEGAGEQYF.

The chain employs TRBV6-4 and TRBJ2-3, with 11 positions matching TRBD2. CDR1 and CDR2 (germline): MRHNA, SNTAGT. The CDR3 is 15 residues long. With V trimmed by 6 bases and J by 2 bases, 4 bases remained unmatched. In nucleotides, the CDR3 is TGTGCCAGCAGCGAACTAGCGGGAGCCACAGATACGCAGTATTTT. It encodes CASSELAGATDTQYF.

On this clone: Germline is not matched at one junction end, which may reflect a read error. This chain's CDR3 is CSSSGQSQPQHF. CDR3 coding DNA: TGTTCCAGCAGCGGGCAGAGTCAGCCCCAGCATTTT. The chain combines TRBV7-9 with TRBJ1-5; D call uncertain. CDR1 and CDR2 from the germline V gene are SEHNR and FQNEAQ (reference sequence). The CDR3 consists of 12 residues.